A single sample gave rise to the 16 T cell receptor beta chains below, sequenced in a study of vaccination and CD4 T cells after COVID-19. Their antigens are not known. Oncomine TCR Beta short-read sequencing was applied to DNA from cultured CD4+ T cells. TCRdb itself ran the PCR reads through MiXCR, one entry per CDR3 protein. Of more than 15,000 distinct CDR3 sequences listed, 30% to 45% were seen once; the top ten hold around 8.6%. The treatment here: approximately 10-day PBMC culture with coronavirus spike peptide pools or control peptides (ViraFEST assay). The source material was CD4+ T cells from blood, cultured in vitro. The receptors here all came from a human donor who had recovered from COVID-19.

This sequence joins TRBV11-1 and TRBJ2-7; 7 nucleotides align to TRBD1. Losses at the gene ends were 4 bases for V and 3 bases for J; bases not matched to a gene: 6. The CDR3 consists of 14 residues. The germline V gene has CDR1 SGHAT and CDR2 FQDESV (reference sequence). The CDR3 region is CASSSRQGSYEQYF. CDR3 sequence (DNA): TGTGCCAGCAGCTCCCGACAGGGAAGCTACGAGCAGTACTTC.

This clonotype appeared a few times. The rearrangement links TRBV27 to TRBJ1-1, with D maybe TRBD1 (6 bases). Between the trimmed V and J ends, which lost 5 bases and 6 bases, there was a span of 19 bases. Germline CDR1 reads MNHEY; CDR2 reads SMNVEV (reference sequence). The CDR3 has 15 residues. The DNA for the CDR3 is TGTGCCAGCAGTCCCCTAGGACAGTCTTTTGCTGAAGCTTTCTTT. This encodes CASSPLGQSFAEAFF.

CDR3 loop: CASSLILGTGPRNSPLHF. In DNA, the CDR3 is TGTGCCAGCAGTTTAATACTCGGGACAGGGCCTAGAAATTCACCCCTCCACTTT. The rearrangement links TRBV28 to TRBJ1-6, with 9 bases aligning to TRBD1. CDR3 length: 18 amino acids. Germline assignment: CDR1 MDHEN and CDR2 SYDVKM. Unmatched junction bases numbered 12, after V lost 2 bases and J lost 7 bases.

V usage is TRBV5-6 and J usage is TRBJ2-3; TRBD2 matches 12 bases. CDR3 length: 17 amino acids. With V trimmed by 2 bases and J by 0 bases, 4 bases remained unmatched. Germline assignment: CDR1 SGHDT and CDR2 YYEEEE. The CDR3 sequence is CASSLFGLAGSTDTQYF. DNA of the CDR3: TGTGCCAGCAGCTTATTTGGACTAGCGGGGAGCACAGATACGCAGTATTTT.

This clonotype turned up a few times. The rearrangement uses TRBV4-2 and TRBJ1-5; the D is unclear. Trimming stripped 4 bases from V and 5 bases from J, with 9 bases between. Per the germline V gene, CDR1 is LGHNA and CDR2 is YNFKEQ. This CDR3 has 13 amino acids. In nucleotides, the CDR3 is TGTGCCAGCAGCCTAGACTTAGATCAGCCCCAGCATTTT. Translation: CASSLDLDQPQHF.

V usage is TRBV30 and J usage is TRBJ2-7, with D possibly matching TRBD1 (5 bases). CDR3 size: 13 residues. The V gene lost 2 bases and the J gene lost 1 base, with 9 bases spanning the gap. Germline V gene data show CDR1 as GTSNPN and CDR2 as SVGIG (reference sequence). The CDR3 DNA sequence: TGTGCCTGGAGTAGAGACAGTTCCTACGAGCAGTACTTC. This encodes CAWSRDSSYEQYF.

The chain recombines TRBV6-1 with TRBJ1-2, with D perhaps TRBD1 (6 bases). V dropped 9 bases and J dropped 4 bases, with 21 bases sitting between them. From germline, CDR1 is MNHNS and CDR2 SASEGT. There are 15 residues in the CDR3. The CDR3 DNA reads TGTGCCAGAAAGCGGGACAACTCATGGGGCTATGGCTACACCTTC. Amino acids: CARKRDNSWGYGYTF.

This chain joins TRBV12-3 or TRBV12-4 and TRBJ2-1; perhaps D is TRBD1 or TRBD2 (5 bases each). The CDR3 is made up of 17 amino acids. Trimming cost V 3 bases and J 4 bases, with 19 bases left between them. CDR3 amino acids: CASSFIRLLGEYNEQFF. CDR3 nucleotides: TGTGCCAGCAGTTTTATTAGGTTATTGGGGGAATACAATGAGCAGTTCTTC.

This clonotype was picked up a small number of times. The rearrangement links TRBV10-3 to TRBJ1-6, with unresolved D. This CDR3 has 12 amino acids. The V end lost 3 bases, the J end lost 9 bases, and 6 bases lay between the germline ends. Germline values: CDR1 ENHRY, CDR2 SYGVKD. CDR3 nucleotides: TGTGCCATCAGTGAAGGCGGTTCACCCCTCCACTTT. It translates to CAISEGGSPLHF.

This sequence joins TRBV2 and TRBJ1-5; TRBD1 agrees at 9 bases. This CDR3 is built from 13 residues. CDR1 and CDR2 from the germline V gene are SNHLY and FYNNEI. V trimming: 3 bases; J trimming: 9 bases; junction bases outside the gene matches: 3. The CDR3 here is CASSEDRGRPQHF. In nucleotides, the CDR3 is TGTGCCAGCAGTGAGGACAGGGGCCGGCCCCAGCATTTT.

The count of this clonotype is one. CDR3: CASRPSTGTNSPLHF. The CDR3 bases are TGTGCCAGCAGACCTTCGACAGGGACCAATTCACCCCTCCACTTT. V is TRBV12-3 or TRBV12-4 and J is TRBJ1-6, with 7 bases lining up with TRBD1. The V segment lost 6 bases and the J segment 7 bases; nucleotides outside the gene matches: 9. The CDR3 runs to 15 residues.

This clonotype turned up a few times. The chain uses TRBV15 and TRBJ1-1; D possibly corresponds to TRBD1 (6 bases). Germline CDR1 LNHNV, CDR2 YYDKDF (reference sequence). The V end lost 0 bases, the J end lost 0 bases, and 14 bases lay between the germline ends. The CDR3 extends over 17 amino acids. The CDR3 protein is CATSRDRGARMNTEAFF. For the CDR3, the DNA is TGTGCCACCAGCAGAGATCGGGGGGCACGAATGAACACTGAAGCTTTCTTT.

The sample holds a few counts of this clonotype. The CDR3: CASSLDSSYNSPLHF. The CDR3 DNA is TGTGCCAGCAGCTTAGACAGCTCCTATAATTCACCCCTCCACTTT. The chain joins TRBV7-9 to TRBJ1-6; D uncertain. This CDR3 spans 15 amino acids. V gave up 1 base and J gave up 0 bases, with 4 bases separating them. Germline loops: CDR1 SEHNR, CDR2 FQNEAQ (reference sequence).

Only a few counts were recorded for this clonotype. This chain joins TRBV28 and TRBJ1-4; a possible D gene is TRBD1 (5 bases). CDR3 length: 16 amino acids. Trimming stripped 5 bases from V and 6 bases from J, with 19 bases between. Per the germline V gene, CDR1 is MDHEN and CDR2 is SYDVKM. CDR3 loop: CASSPTLGGSDEKLFF. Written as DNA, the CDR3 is TGTGCCAGCAGTCCCACCCTGGGGGGATCAGATGAAAAACTGTTTTTT.

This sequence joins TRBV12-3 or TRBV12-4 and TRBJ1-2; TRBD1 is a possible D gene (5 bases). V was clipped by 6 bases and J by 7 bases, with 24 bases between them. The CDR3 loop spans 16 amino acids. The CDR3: CASSPGPGEPRSGYTF. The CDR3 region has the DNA TGTGCCAGCAGCCCCGGCCCGGGGGAACCGCGGAGTGGCTACACCTTC.

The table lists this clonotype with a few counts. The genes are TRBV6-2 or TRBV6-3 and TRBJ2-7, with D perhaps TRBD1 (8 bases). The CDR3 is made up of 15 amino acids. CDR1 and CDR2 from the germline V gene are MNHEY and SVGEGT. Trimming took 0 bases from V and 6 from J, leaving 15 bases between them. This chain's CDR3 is CASSYSNRGGIEQYF. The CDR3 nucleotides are TGTGCCAGCAGTTACTCGAACAGGGGGGGAATCGAGCAGTACTTC.